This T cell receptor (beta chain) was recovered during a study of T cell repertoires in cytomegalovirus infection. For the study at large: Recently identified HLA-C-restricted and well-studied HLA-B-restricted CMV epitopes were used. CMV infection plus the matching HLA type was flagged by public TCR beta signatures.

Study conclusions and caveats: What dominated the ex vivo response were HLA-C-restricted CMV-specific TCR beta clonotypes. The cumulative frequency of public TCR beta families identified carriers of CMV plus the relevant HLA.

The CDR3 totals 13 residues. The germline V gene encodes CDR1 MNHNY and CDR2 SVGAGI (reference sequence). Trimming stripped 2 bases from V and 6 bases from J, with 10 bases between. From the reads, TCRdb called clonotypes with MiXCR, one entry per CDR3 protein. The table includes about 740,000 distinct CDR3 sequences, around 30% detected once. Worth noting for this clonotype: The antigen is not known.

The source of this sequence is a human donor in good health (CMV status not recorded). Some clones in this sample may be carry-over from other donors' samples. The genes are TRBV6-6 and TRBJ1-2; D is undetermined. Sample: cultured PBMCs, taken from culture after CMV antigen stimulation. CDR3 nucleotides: TGTGCCAGCAGTTACGGAGGGTTTGATGGCTACACCTTC. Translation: CASSYGGFDGYTF.